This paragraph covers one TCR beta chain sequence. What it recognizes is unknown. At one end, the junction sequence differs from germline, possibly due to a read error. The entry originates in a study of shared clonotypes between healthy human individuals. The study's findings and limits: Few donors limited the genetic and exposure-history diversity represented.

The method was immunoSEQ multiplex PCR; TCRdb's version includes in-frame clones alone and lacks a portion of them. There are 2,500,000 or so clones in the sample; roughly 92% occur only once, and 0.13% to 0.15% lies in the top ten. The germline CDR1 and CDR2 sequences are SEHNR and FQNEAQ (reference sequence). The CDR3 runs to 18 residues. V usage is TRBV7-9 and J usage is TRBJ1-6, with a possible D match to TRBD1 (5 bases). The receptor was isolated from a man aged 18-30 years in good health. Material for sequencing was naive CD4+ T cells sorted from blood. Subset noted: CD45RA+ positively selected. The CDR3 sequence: CASSVALRFGGKNSPLHF. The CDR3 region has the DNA TGTGCCAGCAGCGTAGCCTTGCGTTTCGGGGGTAAGAATTCACCCCTCCACTTT. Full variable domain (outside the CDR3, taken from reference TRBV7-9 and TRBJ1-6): DTGVSQNPRHKITKRGQNVTFRCDPISEHNRLYWYRQTLGQGPEFLTYFQNEAQLEKSRLLSDRFSAERPKGSFSTLEIQRTEQGDSAMYLCASSVALRFGGKNSPLHFGNGTRLTVT.